This T cell receptor (beta chain) was identified in a study of blood T cell repertoires in COVID-19. Germline values: CDR1 MDHEN, CDR2 SYDVKM. V lost 6 bases to trimming and J lost 8 bases; unmatched junction nucleotides: 16. The CDR3 has 16 amino acids. Sequencing was performed with immunoSEQ multiplex PCR; in TCRdb, only in-frame clones are kept and a portion is missing. This table has roughly 300,000 clones, 80% to 90% appearing once. The rearrangement links TRBV28 to TRBJ1-2, with 9 bases that match TRBD1. Sequenced sample: peripheral blood. The sequence derives from a woman aged 50 to 65 who had recovered from COVID-19. CDR3 region: CASSTGQGLLTRGYTF. The DNA for the CDR3 is TGTGCCAGCAGCACGGGACAGGGTTTGCTTACGAGAGGCTACACCTTC.